The 10 T cell receptor beta chains presented below share a single source sample, sequenced in a study of PD-1 blockade in classical Hodgkin lymphoma. TCRdb keeps only in-frame clones here, not all; method: immunoSEQ multiplex PCR. The top ten clones hold roughly 5% of a sample with around 11,000 clones, roughly four fifths of them seen once. No patient escaped relapse after autologous stem cell transplantation, and brentuximab vedotin exposure varied. Sequencing was performed on peripheral blood mononuclear cells (PBMCs), taken before the second cycle of nivolumab. These receptors all stem from a human donor with classical Hodgkin lymphoma.

In its sample, this clone was seen a few times. The V gene is TRBV6-1, the J gene TRBJ1-5, with D unclear. This CDR3 has 14 residues. Germline CDR1 reads MNHNS; CDR2 reads SASEGT. The ends were cut back, 2 bases at V and 8 bases at J, with 13 bases in the middle. In DNA form, the CDR3 reads TGTGCCAGCAGTGAATTCTACGGTCCGGAGCCCCAGCATTTT. It codes for CASSEFYGPEPQHF.

The chain employs TRBV27 and TRBJ2-3, with 9 bases fitting TRBD1. CDR1 and CDR2 from the germline V gene are MNHEY and SMNVEV (reference sequence). The ends lost 4 bases at V and 1 base at J; junction bases unmatched: 9. The CDR3 is made up of 17 amino acids. The CDR3 nucleotides read TGTGCCAGCAGTTCGAAAACAGGGGGCTACGGCACAGATACGCAGTATTTT. Amino acids: CASSSKTGGYGTDTQYF.

The sample holds one count of this clone. The gene calls are TRBV5-1 and TRBJ2-1; D is unclear. This CDR3 has 12 amino acids. Trimming left V 8 bases short and J 4 bases short, with 10 bases between. CDR1 and CDR2 from the germline V gene are SGHRS and YFSETQ. In DNA form, the CDR3 reads TGCGCCAGTATAGGCGGATACAATGAGCAGTTCTTC. Protein: CASIGGYNEQFF.

The rearrangement links TRBV20-1 to TRBJ2-7; D gene uncertain. Trimming pared 6 bases from V and 3 bases from J, leaving 6 bases between. The germline V gene has CDR1 DFQATT and CDR2 SNEGSKA (reference sequence). The CDR3 is 10 amino acids. CDR3: CSAAYYEQYF. Written as DNA, the CDR3 is TGCAGTGCCGCCTACTACGAGCAGTACTTC.

The chain carries TRBV2 and TRBJ2-5; the match to TRBD2 covers 12 bases. This CDR3 region has 14 residues. Germline V lookup: CDR1 SNHLY, CDR2 FYNNEI. V was clipped by 4 bases and J by 9 bases; unmatched bases: 6. The CDR3 DNA sequence: TGTGCCAGCAGTGCAAGGACTAGCGGGACGGCCCAGTACTTC. Amino acids: CASSARTSGTAQYF.

The CDR3 sequence: CATSIGGSQETQYF. CDR3 nucleotides: TGTGCCACCAGCATCGGGGGGAGCCAAGAGACCCAGTACTTC. The V and J genes are TRBV15 and TRBJ2-5; the match to TRBD2 covers 7 bases. The CDR3 totals 14 residues. With V trimmed by 4 bases and J by 1 base, 3 bases remained unmatched. Germline CDR1 is LNHNV and CDR2 is YYDKDF (reference sequence).

This chain uses TRBV27 with TRBJ2-3; D unresolved. The CDR3 sequence is 12 residues long. The germline V gene encodes CDR1 MNHEY and CDR2 SMNVEV (reference sequence). The V gene lost 4 bases and the J gene lost 3 bases, with 5 bases spanning the gap. The CDR3 reads CASSSITDTQYF. As DNA, the CDR3 is TGTGCCAGCAGTTCAATTACAGATACGCAGTATTTT.

The rearrangement joins TRBV25-1 to TRBJ2-5, with D possibly being TRBD2 (6 bases). Germline V lookup: CDR1 MGHDK, CDR2 SYGVNS. The V end was cut by 8 bases, the J end by 3 bases, with 13 bases between. The CDR3 is 13 residues long. The CDR3 DNA reads as TGTGCCAGCTGCCGGCGGGGAGAAGAGACCCAGTACTTC. This encodes CASCRRGEETQYF.

In its sample, this clone was seen once. V is TRBV13 and J is TRBJ2-2; 9 bases align to TRBD1. CDR3 length: 19 amino acids. Looked up from germline, CDR1 is PRHDT and CDR2 is FYEKMQ (reference sequence). The junction had 14 bases not matched to a gene; V was cut back by 5 bases and J by 1 base. CDR3 nucleotides: TGTGCCAGCAGCAATGGGGTGGACAGGGGATATGGGAACACCGGGGAGCTGTTTTTT. Translating gives CASSNGVDRGYGNTGELFF.

This chain joins TRBV19 and TRBJ2-5, with a possible D match to TRBD2 (6 bases). The germline V and J ends were trimmed by 6 bases and 2 bases, with 13 bases remaining between them. CDR3 length equals 14 residues. CDR1 and CDR2 from the germline V gene are LNHDA and SQIVND (reference sequence). The CDR3 is CASRPLGGQETQYF. The CDR3 region has the DNA TGTGCCAGTAGACCCCTGGGGGGTCAAGAGACCCAGTACTTC.